This is a list of T cell receptor beta chains from one sample in a study of CD8 T cells in ankylosing spondylitis. Via MiXCR, TCRdb re-called the 5' RACE reads, giving one row per CDR3 protein. The repertoire consists of hundreds of thousands of distinct CDR3 sequences, with roughly 10% occurring once and the leading ten covering 0.51%. Sequencing was carried out using blood, either unsorted or a sorted T cell fraction (not recorded which). These receptors came from a male donor with ankylosing spondylitis. The CDR3 runs from the conserved cysteine through the conserved F or W. The D gene is left open where the match is weak. Only part of the rows carry a size: once, few, many, or a class if the clone is expanded.

V gene,clone size,J gene,D gene,CDR3 DNA,CDR3 protein
TRBV19,-,TRBJ2-7,-,TGTGCCAGTAGTACCCATCATCAGGCCGGGACCTACGAGCAGTACTTC,CASSTHHQAGTYEQYF
TRBV3-1,-,TRBJ1-1,-,TGTGCCAGCACCCTGAGCGGGGGTACTGAAGCTTTCTTT,CASTLSGGTEAFF
TRBV20-1,many,TRBJ1-2,TRBD1,TGCAGTGCTTATGGACAGGGGTACTATGGCTACACCTTC,CSAYGQGYYGYTF
TRBV20-1,-,TRBJ1-4,-,TGCAGTGCTAGTGTTTTGGGGGAAAAACTGTTTTTT,CSASVLGEKLFF
TRBV5-4,many,TRBJ2-2,TRBD1,TGTGCCAGCAGACCCAGGGGACAGCTGAACACCGGGGAGCTGTTTTTT,CASRPRGQLNTGELFF
TRBV7-9,-,TRBJ2-5,-,TGTGCCAGCAGCTTAGGAGACAGTAGCACCCAGTACTTC,CASSLGDSSTQYF
TRBV10-3,-,TRBJ2-7,-,TGTGCCATCAGTGAGTGGCAGCACTACGAGCAGTACTTC,CAISEWQHYEQYF
TRBV5-1,-,TRBJ2-5,TRBD1,TGCGCCAGCAGCTTCCGGGACAGCCACCAAGAGACCCAGTACTTC,CASSFRDSHQETQYF
TRBV20-1,-,TRBJ2-2,TRBD2,TGCAGTGCTTGGGGACTAGCGGGAGGGCCGACCGGGGAGCTGTTTTTT,CSAWGLAGGPTGELFF
TRBV4-2,few,TRBJ2-7,-,TGTGCCAGCAGCCAAACCGCCGGGGCCCCCTACGAGCAGTACTTC,CASSQTAGAPYEQYF
TRBV7-9,many,TRBJ1-1,-,TGTGCCAGCAGCTTGAGGGGTTTATCTGAAGCTTTCTTT,CASSLRGLSEAFF
TRBV6-5,-,TRBJ1-2,TRBD1,TGTGCCAGCAGTTATCCAGGGGGCTATGGCTACACCTTC,CASSYPGGYGYTF